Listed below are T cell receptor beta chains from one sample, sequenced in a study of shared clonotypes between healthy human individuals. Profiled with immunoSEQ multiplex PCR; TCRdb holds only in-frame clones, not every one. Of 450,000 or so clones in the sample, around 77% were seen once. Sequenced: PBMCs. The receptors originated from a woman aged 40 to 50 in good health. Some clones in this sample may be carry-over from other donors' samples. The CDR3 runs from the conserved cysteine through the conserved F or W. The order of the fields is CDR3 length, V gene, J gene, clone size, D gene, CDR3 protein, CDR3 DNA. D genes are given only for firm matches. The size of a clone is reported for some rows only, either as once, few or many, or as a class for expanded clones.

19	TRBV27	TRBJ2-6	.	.	CASRKNWDTVYSGANVLTF	TGTGCCAGCAGGAAGAATTGGGACACCGTCTACTCTGGGGCCAACGTCCTGACTTTC
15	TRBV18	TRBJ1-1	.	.	CASSPSSGSNTEAFF	TGTGCCAGCTCACCATCCTCAGGGTCGAACACTGAAGCTTTCTTT
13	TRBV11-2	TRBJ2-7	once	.	CASSLSSIHEQYF	TGTGCCAGCAGCCTCTCCTCCATCCACGAGCAGTACTTC
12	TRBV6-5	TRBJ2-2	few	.	CASSSGAWELFF	TGTGCCAGCAGTTCGGGGGCTTGGGAGCTGTTTTTT
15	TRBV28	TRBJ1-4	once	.	CASTLGGATNEKLFF	TGTGCCAGCACCCTAGGGGGTGCAACTAATGAAAAACTGTTTTTT
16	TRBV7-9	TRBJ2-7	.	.	CASSLGLTGEMNEQYF	TGTGCCAGCAGCTTAGGTCTCACGGGAGAGATGAACGAGCAGTACTTC
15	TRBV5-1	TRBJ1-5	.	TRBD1	CASSLGMTGDQPQHF	TGCGCCAGCAGCTTGGGGATGACAGGGGACCAGCCCCAGCATTTT
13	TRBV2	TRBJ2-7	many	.	CATFGTPEYEQYF	TGTGCCACGTTCGGGACGCCAGAGTACGAGCAGTACTTC
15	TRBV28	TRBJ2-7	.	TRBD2	CASTARLAGDYEQYF	TGTGCCAGCACCGCCCGACTAGCGGGAGACTACGAGCAGTACTTC
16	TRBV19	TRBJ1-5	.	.	CASSIPPDGYGQPQHF	TGTGCCAGTAGTATACCCCCGGACGGGTATGGTCAGCCCCAGCATTTT
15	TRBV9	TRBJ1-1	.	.	CASSARDHRNTEAFF	TGTGCCAGCAGCGCTCGGGACCACCGAAACACTGAAGCTTTCTTT
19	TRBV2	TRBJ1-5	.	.	CASSDLVGTLKKNNQPQHF	TGTGCCAGCAGTGACCTGGTCGGGACACTAAAAAAAAACAATCAGCCCCAGCATTTT
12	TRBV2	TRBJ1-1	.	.	CASSEGTRKAFF	TGTGCCAGCAGTGAAGGGACGAGGAAAGCTTTCTTT
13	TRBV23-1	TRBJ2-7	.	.	CASSQSALYEQYF	TGCGCCAGCAGTCAATCGGCGCTCTACGAGCAGTACTTC
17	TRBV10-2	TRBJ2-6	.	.	CASSELGMVSGANVLTF	TGCGCCAGCAGTGAGCTGGGTATGGTATCTGGGGCCAACGTCCTGACTTTC
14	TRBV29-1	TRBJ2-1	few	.	CSVDSWTSYNEQFF	TGCAGCGTTGACTCTTGGACCTCCTACAATGAGCAGTTCTTC
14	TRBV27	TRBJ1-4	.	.	CASAIGRTNEKLFF	TGTGCCAGCGCTATTGGCAGGACGAATGAAAAACTGTTTTTT
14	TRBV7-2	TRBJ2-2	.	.	CASSPRLVTGELFF	TGTGCCAGCAGCCCCAGGTTGGTCACCGGGGAGCTGTTTTTT
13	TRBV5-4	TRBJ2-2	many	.	CASRQLNTGELFF	TGTGCCAGCAGACAGCTGAACACCGGGGAGCTGTTTTTT
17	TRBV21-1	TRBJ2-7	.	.	CASSRWALAGTSYEQYF	TGTGCCAGCAGCAGATGGGCACTAGCGGGGACCTCCTACGAGCAGTACTTC
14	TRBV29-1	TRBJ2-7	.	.	CSVETPDTSYEQYF	TGCAGCGTTGAAACCCCGGACACGTCCTACGAGCAGTACTTC
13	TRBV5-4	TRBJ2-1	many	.	CASSTWTAGLLFF	TGTGCCAGCAGCACCTGGACCGCCGGTCTCTTGTTCTTC
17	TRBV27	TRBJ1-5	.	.	CASSLSFAGGSNQPQHF	TGTGCCAGCAGTTTATCTTTTGCGGGGGGTAGCAATCAGCCCCAGCATTTT
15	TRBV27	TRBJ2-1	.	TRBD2	CASRRTSGSPNEQFF	TGTGCCAGCAGAAGAACTAGCGGGAGCCCCAATGAGCAGTTCTTC
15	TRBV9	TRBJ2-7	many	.	CASSVGALGGYEQYF	TGTGCCAGCAGCGTCGGAGCTCTCGGAGGCTACGAGCAGTACTTC
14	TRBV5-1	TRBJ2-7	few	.	CASSLEGSNYEQYF	TGCGCCAGCAGCTTGGAGGGCAGTAACTACGAGCAGTACTTC
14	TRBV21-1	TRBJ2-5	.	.	CASSNPGQGKTQYF	TGTGCCAGCAGCAACCCGGGACAGGGAAAGACCCAGTACTTC
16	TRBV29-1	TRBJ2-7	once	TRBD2	CSVDRSSGPLSYEQYF	TGCAGCGTCGACAGGTCTAGCGGGCCTCTTTCCTACGAGCAGTACTTC
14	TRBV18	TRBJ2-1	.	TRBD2	CASSPPTSGGRQFF	TGTGCCAGCTCACCACCAACTAGCGGGGGGCGGCAGTTCTTC
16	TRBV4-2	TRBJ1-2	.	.	CASSQDRAGRNYGYTF	TGTGCCAGCAGCCAAGATAGGGCAGGGAGGAACTATGGCTACACCTTC
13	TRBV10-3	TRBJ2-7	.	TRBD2	CAARTSGTYEQYF	TGTGCCGCCAGGACTAGCGGGACCTACGAGCAGTACTTC
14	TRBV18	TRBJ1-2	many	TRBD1	CASSPQQGASGYTF	TGTGCCAGCTCCCCCCAACAGGGGGCGTCGGGCTACACCTTC
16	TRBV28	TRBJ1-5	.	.	CASSFEAGNSNQPQHF	TGTGCCAGCAGTTTCGAGGCAGGCAATAGCAATCAGCCCCAGCATTTT
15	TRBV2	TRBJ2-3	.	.	CASHRQGRDTDTQYF	TGTGCCAGCCACAGACAAGGCCGGGACACAGATACGCAGTATTTT
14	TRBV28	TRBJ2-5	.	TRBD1	CASSPLDRAQTQYF	TGTGCCAGCAGTCCGCTGGACAGGGCTCAGACCCAGTACTTC
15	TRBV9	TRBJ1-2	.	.	CASSVVAGVNYGYTF	TGTGCCAGCAGCGTAGTGGCAGGGGTAAACTATGGCTACACCTTC
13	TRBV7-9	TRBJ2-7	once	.	CASSLVAGDEQYF	TGTGCCAGCAGCTTAGTGGCGGGCGACGAGCAGTACTTC
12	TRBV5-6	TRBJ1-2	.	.	CASSPDMDGYTF	TGTGCCAGCAGCCCGGACATGGATGGCTACACCTTC
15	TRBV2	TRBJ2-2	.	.	CASTEQGLVTGELFF	TGTGCCAGCACCGAGCAGGGGTTAGTCACCGGGGAGCTGTTTTTT
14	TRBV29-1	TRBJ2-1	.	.	CSVTTGSSYNEQFF	TGCAGCGTAACGACAGGAAGCTCCTACAATGAGCAGTTCTTC
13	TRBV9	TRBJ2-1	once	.	CASSEFSYNEQFF	TGTGCCAGCAGCGAGTTCTCCTACAATGAGCAGTTCTTC
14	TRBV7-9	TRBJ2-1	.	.	CASSLRTAGNEQFF	TGTGCCAGCAGCTTAAGGACCGCGGGCAATGAGCAGTTCTTC
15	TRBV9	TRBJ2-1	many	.	CASSAGGAPGREQFF	TGTGCCAGCAGCGCCGGGGGCGCGCCTGGGAGGGAGCAGTTCTTC
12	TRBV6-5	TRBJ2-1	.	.	CASSTLVSEQFF	TGTGCCAGCAGTACACTAGTGAGCGAGCAGTTCTTC
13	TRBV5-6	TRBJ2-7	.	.	CASSLLPRDEQYF	TGTGCCAGCAGCTTGCTCCCTCGGGACGAGCAGTACTTC
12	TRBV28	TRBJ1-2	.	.	CASSPTNYGYTF	TGTGCCAGCAGTCCCACAAACTATGGCTACACCTTC
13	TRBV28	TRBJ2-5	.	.	CASNTGPGETQYF	TGTGCCAGCAATACAGGGCCCGGGGAGACCCAGTACTTC
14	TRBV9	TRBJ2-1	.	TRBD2	CASSVGTSVYEQFF	TGTGCCAGCAGCGTCGGGACTAGCGTATATGAGCAGTTCTTC
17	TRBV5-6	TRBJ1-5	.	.	CASSLYRERSSNQPQHF	TGTGCCAGCAGCTTGTACCGGGAGAGGAGTAGCAATCAGCCCCAGCACTTT
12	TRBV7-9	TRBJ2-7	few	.	CASSLAGVEQYF	TGTGCCAGCAGCTTAGCTGGCGTCGAGCAGTACTTC
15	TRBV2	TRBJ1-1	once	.	CASSEVGGWNTEAFF	TGTGCCAGCAGTGAAGTTGGGGGATGGAACACTGAAGCTTTTTTT
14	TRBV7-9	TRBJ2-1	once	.	CASSLRGADNEQFF	TGTGCCAGCAGCTTGCGGGGCGCGGACAATGAGCAGTTCTTC
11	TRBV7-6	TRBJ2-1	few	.	CASSYNNEQFF	TGTGCCAGCAGCTACAACAATGAGCAGTTCTTC
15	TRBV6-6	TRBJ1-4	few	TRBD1	CASRANRGWDEKLFF	TGTGCCAGCAGAGCCAACAGGGGGTGGGATGAAAAACTGTTTTTT
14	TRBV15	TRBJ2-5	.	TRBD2	CATSRDLAGGTQYF	TGTGCCACCAGCAGAGACCTAGCGGGAGGGACCCAGTACTTC
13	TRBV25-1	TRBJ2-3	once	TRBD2	CASTPFTGGTQYF	TGTGCCAGCACCCCATTTACGGGGGGGACGCAGTATTTT
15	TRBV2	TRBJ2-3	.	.	CASRAGRPGTDTQYF	TGTGCCAGCAGGGCGGGACGCCCGGGGACAGATACGCAGTATTTT
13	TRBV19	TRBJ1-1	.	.	CASSNDRSTEAFF	TGTGCCAGTAGTAACGACAGAAGCACTGAAGCTTTCTTT
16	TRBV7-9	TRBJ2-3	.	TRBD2	CASRPTSGRTTDTQYF	TGTGCCAGCAGGCCAACTAGCGGGAGAACAACAGATACGCAGTATTTT
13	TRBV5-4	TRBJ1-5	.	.	CASSSDPNQPQHF	TGTGCCAGCAGCTCGGACCCGAATCAGCCCCAGCATTTT